This T cell receptor beta chain emerged from a study of cytomegalovirus exposure and HLA in healthy donors. A multiplex PCR was run with 60 Vbeta primers and 13 Jbeta primers. Measured with immunoSEQ multiplex PCR; TCRdb has only the in-frame clones, and not every one. The sample has some 190,000 clones, approximately 80% seen once; the top ten hold 1% to 1.5%. The CDR3 covers 16 residues. V lost 5 bases, J lost 5 bases, and 7 bases stayed unmatched. CDR1 is LNHDA and CDR2 is SQIVND in the germline V gene (reference sequence). The sample was PBMCs. The chain employs TRBV19 and TRBJ2-1, with 12 bases fitting TRBD2. This TCR was recovered from a boy aged 2 to 9 in good health and CMV-seronegative. The CDR3: CASSVRLAGVNNEQFF. CDR3 DNA: TGTGCCAGTAGTGTAAGACTAGCGGGGGTCAACAATGAGCAGTTCTTC. Using reference TRBV19 and TRBJ2-1 for the parts outside the CDR3, the full variable domain is DGGITQSPKYLFRKEGQNVTLSCEQNLNHDAMYWYRQDPGQGLRLIYYSQIVNDFQKGDIAEGYSVSREKKESFPLTVTSAQKNPTAFYLCASSVRLAGVNNEQFFGPGTRLTVL.